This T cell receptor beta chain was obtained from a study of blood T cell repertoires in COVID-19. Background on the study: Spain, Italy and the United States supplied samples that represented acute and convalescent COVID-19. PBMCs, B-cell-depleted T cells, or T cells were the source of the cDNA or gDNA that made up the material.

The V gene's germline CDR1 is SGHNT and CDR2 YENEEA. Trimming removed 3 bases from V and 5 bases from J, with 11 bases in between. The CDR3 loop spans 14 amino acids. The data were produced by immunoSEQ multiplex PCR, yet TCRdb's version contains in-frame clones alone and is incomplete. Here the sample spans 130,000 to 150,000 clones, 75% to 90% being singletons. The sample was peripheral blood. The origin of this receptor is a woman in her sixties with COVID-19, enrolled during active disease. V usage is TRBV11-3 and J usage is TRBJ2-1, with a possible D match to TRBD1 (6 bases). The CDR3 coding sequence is TGTGCCAGCAGCTTGGCGGACAGCCACAATGAGCAGTTCTTC. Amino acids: CASSLADSHNEQFF.